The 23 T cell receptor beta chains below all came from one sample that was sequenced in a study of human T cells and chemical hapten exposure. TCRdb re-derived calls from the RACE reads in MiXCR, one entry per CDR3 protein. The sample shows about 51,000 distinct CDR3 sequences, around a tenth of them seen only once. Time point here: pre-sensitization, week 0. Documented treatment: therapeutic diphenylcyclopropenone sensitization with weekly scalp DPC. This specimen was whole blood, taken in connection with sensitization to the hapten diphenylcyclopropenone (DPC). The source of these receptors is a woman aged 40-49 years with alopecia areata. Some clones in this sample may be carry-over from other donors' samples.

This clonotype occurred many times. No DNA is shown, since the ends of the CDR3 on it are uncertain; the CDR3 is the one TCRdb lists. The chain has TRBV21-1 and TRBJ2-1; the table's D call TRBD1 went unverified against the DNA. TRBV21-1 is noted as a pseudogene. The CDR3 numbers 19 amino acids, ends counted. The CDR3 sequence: CASTLVAGGNYNPYNEQFF.

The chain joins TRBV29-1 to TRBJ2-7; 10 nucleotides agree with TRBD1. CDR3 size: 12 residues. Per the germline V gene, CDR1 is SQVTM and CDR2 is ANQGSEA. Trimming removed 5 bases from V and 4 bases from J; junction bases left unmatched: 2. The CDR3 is CSVWDRGYEQYF. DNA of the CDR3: TGCAGCGTTTGGGACAGGGGTTACGAGCAGTACTTC.

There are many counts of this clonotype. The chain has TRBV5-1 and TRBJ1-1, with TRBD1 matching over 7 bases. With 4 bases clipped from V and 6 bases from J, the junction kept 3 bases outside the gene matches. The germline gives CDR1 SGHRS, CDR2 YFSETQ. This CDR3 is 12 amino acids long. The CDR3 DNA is TGCGCCAGCAGCCCCGGGACAGCTGAAGCTTTCTTT. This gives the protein CASSPGTAEAFF.

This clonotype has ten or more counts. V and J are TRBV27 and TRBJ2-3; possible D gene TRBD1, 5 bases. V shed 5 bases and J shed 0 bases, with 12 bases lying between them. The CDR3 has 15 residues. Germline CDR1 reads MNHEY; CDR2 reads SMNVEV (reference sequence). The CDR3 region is CASSNGHRSTDTQYF. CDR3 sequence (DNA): TGTGCCAGCAGTAATGGCCACAGGAGCACAGATACGCAGTATTTT.

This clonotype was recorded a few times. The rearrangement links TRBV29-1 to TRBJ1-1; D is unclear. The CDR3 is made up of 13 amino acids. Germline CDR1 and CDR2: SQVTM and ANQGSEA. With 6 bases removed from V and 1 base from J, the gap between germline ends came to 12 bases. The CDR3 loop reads CSVKRQQNTEAFF. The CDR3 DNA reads TGCAGCGTCAAGAGGCAGCAGAACACTGAAGCTTTCTTT. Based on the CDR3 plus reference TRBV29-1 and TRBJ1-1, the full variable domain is SAVISQKPSRDICQRGTSLTIQCQVDSQVTMMFWYRQQPGQSLTLIATANQGSEATYESGFVIDKFPISRPNLTFSTLTVSNMSPEDSSIYLCSVKRQQNTEAFFGQGTRLTVV.

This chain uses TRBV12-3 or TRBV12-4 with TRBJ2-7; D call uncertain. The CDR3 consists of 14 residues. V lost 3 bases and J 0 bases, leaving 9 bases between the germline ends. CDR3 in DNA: TGTGCCAGCAGTTTGGGCAGGTTCTCCTACGAGCAGTACTTC. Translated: CASSLGRFSYEQYF.

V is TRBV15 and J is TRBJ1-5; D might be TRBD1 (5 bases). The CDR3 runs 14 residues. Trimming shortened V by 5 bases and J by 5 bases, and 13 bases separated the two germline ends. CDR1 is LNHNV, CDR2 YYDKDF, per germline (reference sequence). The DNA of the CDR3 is TGTGCCACCAGCTTGGGGCGGGGATATCAGCCCCAGCATTTT. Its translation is CATSLGRGYQPQHF.

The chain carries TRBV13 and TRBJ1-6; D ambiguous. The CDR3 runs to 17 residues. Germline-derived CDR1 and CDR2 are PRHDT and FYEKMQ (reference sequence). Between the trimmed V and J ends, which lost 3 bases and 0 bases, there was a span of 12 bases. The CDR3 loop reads CASSFRPTSSYNSPLHF. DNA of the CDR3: TGTGCCAGCAGCTTTAGACCGACGAGCTCCTATAATTCACCCCTCCACTTT. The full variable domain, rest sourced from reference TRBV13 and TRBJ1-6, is AAGVIQSPRHLIKEKRETATLKCYPIPRHDTVYWYQQGPGQDPQFLISFYEKMQSDKGSIPDRFSAQQFSDYHSELNMSSLELGDSALYFCASSFRPTSSYNSPLHFGNGTRLTVT.

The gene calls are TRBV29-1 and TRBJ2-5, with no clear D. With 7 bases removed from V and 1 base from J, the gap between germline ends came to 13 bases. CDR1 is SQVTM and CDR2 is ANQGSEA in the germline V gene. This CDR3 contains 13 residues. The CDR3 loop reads CSAGAPSQETQYF. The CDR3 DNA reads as TGCAGCGCCGGAGCCCCTTCCCAAGAGACCCAGTACTTC.

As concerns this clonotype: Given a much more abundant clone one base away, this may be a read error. As DNA, the CDR3 is TGCAGTGCTAGGTCGGCTAGCAGGGACCCAGATACGCAGTATTTT. This codes for CSARSASRDPDTQYF. This sequence joins TRBV20-1 and TRBJ2-3; D possibly uses TRBD1 or TRBD2 (5 bases each). The V end lost 3 bases, the J end lost 4 bases, and 17 bases lay between the germline ends. CDR3 size: 15 residues. Germline V CDR1 and CDR2: DFQATT, SNEGSKA (reference sequence).

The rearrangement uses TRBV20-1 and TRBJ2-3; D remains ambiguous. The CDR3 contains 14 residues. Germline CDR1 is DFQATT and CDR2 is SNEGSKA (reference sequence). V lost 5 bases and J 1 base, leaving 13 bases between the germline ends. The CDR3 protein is CSAPRATGTDTQYF. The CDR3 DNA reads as TGCAGTGCTCCCCGGGCCACCGGCACAGATACGCAGTATTTT.

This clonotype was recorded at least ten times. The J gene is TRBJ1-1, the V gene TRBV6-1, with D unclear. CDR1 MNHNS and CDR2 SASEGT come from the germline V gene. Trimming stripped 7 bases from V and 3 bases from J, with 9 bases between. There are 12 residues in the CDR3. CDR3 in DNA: TGTGCCAGCACCCACCTTTACACTGAAGCTTTCTTT. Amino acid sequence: CASTHLYTEAFF.

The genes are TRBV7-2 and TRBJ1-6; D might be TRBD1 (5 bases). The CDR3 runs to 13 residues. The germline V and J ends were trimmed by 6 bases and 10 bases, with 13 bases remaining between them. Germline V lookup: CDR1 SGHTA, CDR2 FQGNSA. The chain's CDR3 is CASRSEGSSPLHF. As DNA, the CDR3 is TGTGCCAGCAGGTCGGAGGGGAGCTCACCCCTCCACTTT.

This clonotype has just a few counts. The CDR3 loop reads CASSLVGTEAFF. CDR3 bases: TGCGCCAGCAGCTTGGTAGGGACTGAAGCTTTCTTT. The chain employs TRBV5-1 and TRBJ1-1; D is ambiguous. The V end was cut by 0 bases, the J end by 5 bases, with 5 bases between. From germline, CDR1 is SGHRS and CDR2 YFSETQ. The CDR3 has 12 residues.

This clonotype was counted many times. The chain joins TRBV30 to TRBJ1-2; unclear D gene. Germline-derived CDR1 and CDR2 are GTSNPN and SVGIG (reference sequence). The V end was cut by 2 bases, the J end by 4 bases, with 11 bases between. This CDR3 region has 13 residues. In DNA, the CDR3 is TGTGCCTGGAGTCCGGCGGGTAGCTATGGCTACACCTTC. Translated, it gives CAWSPAGSYGYTF.

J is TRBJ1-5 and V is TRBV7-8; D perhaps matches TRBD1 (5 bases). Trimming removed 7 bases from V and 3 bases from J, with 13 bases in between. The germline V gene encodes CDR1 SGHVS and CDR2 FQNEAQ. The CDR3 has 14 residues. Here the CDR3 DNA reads TGTGCCAGCAAAGGGGCGCAGTCCAATCAGCCCCAGCATTTT. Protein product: CASKGAQSNQPQHF.

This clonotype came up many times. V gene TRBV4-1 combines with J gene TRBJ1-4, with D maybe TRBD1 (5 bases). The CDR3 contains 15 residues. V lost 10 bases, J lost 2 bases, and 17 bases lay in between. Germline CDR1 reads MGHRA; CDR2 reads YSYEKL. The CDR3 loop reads CATNNPGTTNEKLFF. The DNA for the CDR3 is TGCGCCACTAACAACCCTGGGACTACTAATGAAAAACTGTTTTTT.

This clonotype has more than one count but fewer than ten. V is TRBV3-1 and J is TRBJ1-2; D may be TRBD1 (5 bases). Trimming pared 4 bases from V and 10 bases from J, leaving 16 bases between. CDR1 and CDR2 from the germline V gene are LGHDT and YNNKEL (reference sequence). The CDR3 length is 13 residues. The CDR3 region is CASSPGGGGYYTF. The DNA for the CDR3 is TGTGCCAGCAGCCCCGGCGGGGGAGGATACTACACCTTC.

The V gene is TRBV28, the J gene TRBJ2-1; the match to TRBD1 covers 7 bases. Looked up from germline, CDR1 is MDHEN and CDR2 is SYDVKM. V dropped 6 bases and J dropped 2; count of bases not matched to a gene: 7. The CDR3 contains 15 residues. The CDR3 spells CASRVTGVTYNEQFF. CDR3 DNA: TGTGCCAGCAGAGTTACAGGGGTAACCTACAATGAGCAGTTCTTC.

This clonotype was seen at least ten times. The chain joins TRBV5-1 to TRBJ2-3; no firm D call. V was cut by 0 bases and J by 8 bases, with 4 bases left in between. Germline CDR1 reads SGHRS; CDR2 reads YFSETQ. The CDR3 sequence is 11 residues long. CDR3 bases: TGCGCCAGCAGCTTGGAGGGTACGCAGTATTTT. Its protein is CASSLEGTQYF. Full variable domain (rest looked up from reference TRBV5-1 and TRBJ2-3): KAGVTQTPRYLIKTRGQQVTLSCSPISGHRSVSWYQQTPGQGLQFLFEYFSETQRNKGNFPGRFSGRQFSNSRSEMNVSTLELGDSALYLCASSLEGTQYFGPGTRLTVL.

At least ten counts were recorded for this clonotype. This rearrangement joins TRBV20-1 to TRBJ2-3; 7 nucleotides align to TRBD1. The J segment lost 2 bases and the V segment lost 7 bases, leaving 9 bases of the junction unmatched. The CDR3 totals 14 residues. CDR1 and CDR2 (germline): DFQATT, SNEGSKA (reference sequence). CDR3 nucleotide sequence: TGCAGTGTTAAGGGGGCGCCGGACACAGATACGCAGTATTTT. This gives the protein CSVKGAPDTDTQYF.

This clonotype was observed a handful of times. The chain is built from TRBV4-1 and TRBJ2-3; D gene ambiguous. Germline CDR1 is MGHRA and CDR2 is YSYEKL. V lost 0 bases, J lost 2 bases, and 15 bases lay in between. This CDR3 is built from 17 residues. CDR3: CASSQDNYLDHTDTQYF. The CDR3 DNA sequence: TGCGCCAGCAGCCAAGATAATTATCTGGACCACACAGATACGCAGTATTTT.

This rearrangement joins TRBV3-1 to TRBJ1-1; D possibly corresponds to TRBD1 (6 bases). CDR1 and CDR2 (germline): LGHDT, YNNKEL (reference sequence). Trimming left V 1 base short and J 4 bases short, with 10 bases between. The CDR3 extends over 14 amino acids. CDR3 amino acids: CASSQAGAGTEAFF. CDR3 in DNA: TGTGCCAGCAGCCAAGCAGGGGCGGGCACTGAAGCTTTCTTT.